Only a few counts were recorded for the clone carrying this T cell receptor beta chain. As yet, its antigen is unknown. In the authors' methods: Clinicopathological groups differed in CDR3, with these differences serving to build a distant-metastasis classifier for papillary thyroid cancer. TCRdb reprocessed the PCR reads via MiXCR. TCRdb's processing, not the authors', yielded these V and J calls. Here the sample spans approximately 30,000 clones, 3.5% to 4% being singletons. This specimen belongs to a study of metastatic and nonmetastatic thyroid tumors. Study-wide results and limits: Reports indicated that malignant thyroid tumors showed significantly higher TCR beta diversity than benign nodules did, in blood and tumor.

Thyroid surgery took place with no prior treatment in any patient. Sequenced input: blood. The TCR originated in a male donor with papillary thyroid cancer or a benign thyroid nodule (not recorded which). Some clones in this sample may be carry-over from other donors' samples.

In DNA, the CDR3 is TGTGCCATCAGTGAGTCGGGGACAGGCACAGATACGCAGTATTTT. Translation gives CAISESGTGTDTQYF. The chain joins TRBV10-3 to TRBJ2-3, with TRBD1 matching 7 bases. The V gene's germline CDR1 is ENHRY and CDR2 SYGVKD. J was trimmed by 1 base and V by 0 bases; bases with no gene match: 1. The CDR3 extends over 15 amino acids.